These T cell receptor beta chains were read from a single sample in a study of beta chain features in type 1 diabetes. Using immunoSEQ multiplex PCR, the repertoire was profiled, and TCRdb retains in-frame clones only, with some absent. The table lists 350,000 to 400,000 clones, over 12% of them singletons. The specimen sequenced was naive CD4+ T cells from blood. The receptor set was obtained from a woman between 18 and 30 years old in good health. Each CDR3 is given with its conserved first and last residue. D genes are given only for firm matches. A clone size is listed for some rows: how often the clone was seen (once, few, many), or a class if it is expanded.

V: TRBV9
J: TRBJ1-1
D: -
size: -
CDR3: CASSLREDRNTEAFF
DNA: TGTGCCAGCAGCCTTCGCGAGGACAGGAACACTGAAGCTTTCTTT

V: TRBV2
J: TRBJ2-7
D: -
size: few
CDR3: CASSTDSYEQYF
DNA: TGTGCCAGCAGTACGGACAGCTACGAGCAGTACTTC

V: TRBV11-2
J: TRBJ2-5
D: TRBD2
size: few
CDR3: CASSLGGRAEETQYF
DNA: TGTGCCAGCAGCTTAGGCGGGAGGGCCGAGGAGACCCAGTACTTC

V: TRBV30
J: TRBJ1-1
D: -
size: -
CDR3: CAWKQRLGAFF
DNA: TGTGCCTGGAAGCAGCGTCTGGGTGCTTTCTTT

V: TRBV4-1
J: TRBJ2-3
D: TRBD2
size: -
CDR3: CASSHPLAGEKTDTQYF
DNA: TGCGCCAGCAGCCACCCACTAGCGGGAGAAAAAACAGATACGCAGTATTTT

V: TRBV2
J: TRBJ1-5
D: -
size: few
CDR3: CASRQGSSNQPQHF
DNA: TGTGCCAGCAGGCAGGGGTCAAGCAATCAGCCCCAGCATTTT

V: TRBV5-1
J: TRBJ2-4
D: TRBD1
size: few
CDR3: CASSARTGVQYF
DNA: TGCGCCAGCAGCGCAAGGACAGGAGTTCAGTACTTC

V: TRBV6-5
J: TRBJ2-1
D: TRBD2
size: few
CDR3: CASRASGRAIEQFF
DNA: TGTGCCAGCAGAGCTAGCGGGAGGGCCATTGAGCAGTTCTTC

V: TRBV28
J: TRBJ2-1
D: TRBD2
size: -
CDR3: CASSPLAGLGADEQFF
DNA: TGTGCCAGCAGTCCACTAGCGGGATTAGGGGCCGATGAGCAGTTCTTC

V: TRBV29-1
J: TRBJ2-5
D: -
size: -
CDR3: CSVGQGWETQYF
DNA: TGCAGCGTTGGGCAGGGCTGGGAGACCCAGTACTTC

V: TRBV11-2
J: TRBJ2-5
D: TRBD2
size: -
CDR3: CASSFSIAGEETQYF
DNA: TGTGCCAGCAGCTTTTCGATAGCGGGAGAAGAGACCCAGTACTTC

V: TRBV6-5
J: TRBJ2-1
D: TRBD1
size: -
CDR3: CASRSGTAYNEQFF
DNA: TGTGCCAGCAGGTCCGGGACAGCTTACAATGAGCAGTTCTTC

V: TRBV10-3
J: TRBJ2-3
D: -
size: -
CDR3: CAISELRETDTQYF
DNA: TGTGCCATCAGTGAGTTACGGGAGACAGATACGCAGTATTTT

V: TRBV9
J: TRBJ2-1
D: TRBD1
size: -
CDR3: CASSVAPTGGVYNEQFF
DNA: TGTGCCAGCAGCGTAGCTCCGACAGGGGGCGTCTACAATGAGCAGTTCTTC

V: TRBV7-9
J: TRBJ1-4
D: TRBD1
size: few
CDR3: CASSTGTGLLEKLFF
DNA: TGTGCCAGCAGCACCGGGACAGGTTTACTGGAAAAACTGTTTTTT

V: TRBV5-1
J: TRBJ2-2
D: -
size: few
CDR3: CASSLDRTNTGELFF
DNA: TGCGCCAGCAGCTTGGACAGGACCAACACCGGGGAGCTGTTTTTT

V: TRBV30
J: TRBJ2-7
D: -
size: -
CDR3: CAWTPPSYVRDYEQYF
DNA: TGTGCCTGGACCCCCCCCAGCTACGTGAGGGACTACGAGCAGTACTTC

V: TRBV28
J: TRBJ2-6
D: TRBD1
size: -
CDR3: CASSTGQGIPGANVLTF
DNA: TGTGCCAGCAGTACGGGACAGGGAATCCCTGGGGCCAACGTCCTGACTTTC

V: TRBV28
J: TRBJ1-5
D: -
size: -
CDR3: CASSPGRGFNQPQHF
DNA: TGTGCCAGCAGTCCCGGCAGGGGATTCAATCAGCCCCAGCATTTT

V: TRBV29-1
J: TRBJ2-7
D: -
size: few
CDR3: CSVGDYEQYF
DNA: TGCAGCGTCGGAGACTACGAGCAGTACTTC

V: TRBV11-2
J: TRBJ1-4
D: -
size: few
CDR3: CASSFRQNEKLFF
DNA: TGTGCCAGCAGCTTCAGACAGAATGAAAAACTGTTTTTT

V: TRBV2
J: TRBJ2-5
D: TRBD2
size: -
CDR3: CASSELGLADRETQYF
DNA: TGTGCCAGCAGTGAACTTGGTCTAGCGGATAGGGAGACCCAGTACTTC

V: TRBV30
J: TRBJ1-5
D: -
size: -
CDR3: CAWSSETNQPQHF
DNA: TGTGCCTGGAGTTCAGAAACAAATCAGCCCCAGCATTTT

V: TRBV29-1
J: TRBJ2-1
D: TRBD2
size: few
CDR3: CSVGGGLAGTYNEQFF
DNA: TGCAGCGTTGGGGGGGGACTAGCGGGGACATACAATGAGCAGTTCTTC

V: TRBV7-9
J: TRBJ2-1
D: -
size: few
CDR3: CASSLGAEGYNEQFF
DNA: TGTGCCAGCAGCTTGGGAGCGGAGGGGTACAATGAGCAGTTCTTC

V: TRBV29-1
J: TRBJ1-2
D: -
size: few
CDR3: CSVWDNKSYGYTF
DNA: TGCAGCGTCTGGGACAATAAATCCTATGGCTACACCTTC

V: TRBV19
J: TRBJ2-7
D: TRBD1
size: -
CDR3: CASSRTGDYEQYF
DNA: TGTGCCAGTAGTAGGACAGGAGACTACGAGCAGTACTTC

V: TRBV5-4
J: TRBJ2-5
D: TRBD2
size: few
CDR3: CASGLAESLDF
DNA: TGTGCCAGCGGACTAGCGGAGAGTCTGGACTTC

V: TRBV14
J: TRBJ2-5
D: -
size: -
CDR3: CASSQDSGLAGETQYF
DNA: TGTGCCAGCAGCCAAGACTCAGGTCTAGCTGGGGAGACCCAGTACTTC

V: TRBV9
J: TRBJ2-1
D: TRBD2
size: -
CDR3: CASSVAGGSDYNEQFF
DNA: TGTGCCAGCAGCGTAGCTGGCGGGAGTGACTACAATGAGCAGTTCTTC

V: TRBV30
J: TRBJ2-7
D: TRBD1
size: -
CDR3: CAWTPGQGLNEQYF
DNA: TGTGCCTGGACGCCGGGACAGGGGTTGAACGAGCAGTACTTC

V: TRBV29-1
J: TRBJ2-7
D: -
size: -
CDR3: CSVRGGPSYEQYF
DNA: TGCAGCGTTAGGGGGGGACCCTCCTACGAGCAGTACTTC

V: TRBV19
J: TRBJ2-7
D: TRBD1
size: -
CDR3: CASMPFGQGRGEQYF
DNA: TGTGCCAGTATGCCCTTTGGACAGGGGAGAGGCGAGCAGTACTTC

V: TRBV4-2
J: TRBJ2-7
D: TRBD2
size: few
CDR3: CASRPGLAGVYEQYF
DNA: TGTGCCAGCAGACCCGGACTAGCGGGAGTGTACGAGCAGTACTTC

V: TRBV11-2
J: TRBJ2-1
D: TRBD2
size: few
CDR3: CASSLVGLAGGPRVNEQFF
DNA: TGTGCCAGCAGCTTAGTAGGGCTAGCGGGAGGGCCTCGTGTCAATGAGCAGTTCTTC

V: TRBV29-1
J: TRBJ1-3
D: -
size: -
CDR3: CSFTGLTGNTIYF
DNA: TGCAGCTTCACTGGGCTGACTGGAAACACCATATATTTT

V: TRBV7-2
J: TRBJ2-7
D: TRBD2
size: few
CDR3: CASSDPGGRGPQAEQYF
DNA: TGTGCCAGCAGCGACCCCGGCGGGAGAGGGCCGCAGGCCGAGCAGTACTTC

V: TRBV29-1
J: TRBJ2-3
D: TRBD2
size: -
CDR3: CSAGGSGIGTDTQYF
DNA: TGCAGCGCGGGCGGTAGCGGGATTGGGACAGATACGCAGTATTTT

V: TRBV2
J: TRBJ2-1
D: TRBD2
size: -
CDR3: CASSGNLAGDLQFF
DNA: TGTGCCAGCAGTGGAAACCTAGCGGGAGATTTGCAGTTCTTC

V: TRBV30
J: TRBJ1-2
D: TRBD1
size: -
CDR3: CAWGGQVGGYTF
DNA: TGTGCCTGGGGGGGACAGGTTGGGGGCTACACCTTC